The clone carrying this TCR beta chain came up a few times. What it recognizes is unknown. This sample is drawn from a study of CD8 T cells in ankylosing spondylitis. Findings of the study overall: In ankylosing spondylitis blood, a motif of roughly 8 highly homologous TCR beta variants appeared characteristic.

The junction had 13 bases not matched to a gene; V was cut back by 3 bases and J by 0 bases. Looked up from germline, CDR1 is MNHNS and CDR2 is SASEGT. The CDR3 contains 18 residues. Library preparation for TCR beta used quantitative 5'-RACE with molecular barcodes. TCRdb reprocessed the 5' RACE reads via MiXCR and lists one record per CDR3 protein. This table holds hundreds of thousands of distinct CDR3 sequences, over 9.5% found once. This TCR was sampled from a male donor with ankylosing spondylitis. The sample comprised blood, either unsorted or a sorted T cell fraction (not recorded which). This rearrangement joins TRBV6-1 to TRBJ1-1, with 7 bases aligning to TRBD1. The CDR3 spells CASSDRGQRGGMNTEAFF. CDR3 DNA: TGTGCCAGCAGTGACAGGGGACAGCGAGGGGGAATGAACACTGAAGCTTTCTTT.